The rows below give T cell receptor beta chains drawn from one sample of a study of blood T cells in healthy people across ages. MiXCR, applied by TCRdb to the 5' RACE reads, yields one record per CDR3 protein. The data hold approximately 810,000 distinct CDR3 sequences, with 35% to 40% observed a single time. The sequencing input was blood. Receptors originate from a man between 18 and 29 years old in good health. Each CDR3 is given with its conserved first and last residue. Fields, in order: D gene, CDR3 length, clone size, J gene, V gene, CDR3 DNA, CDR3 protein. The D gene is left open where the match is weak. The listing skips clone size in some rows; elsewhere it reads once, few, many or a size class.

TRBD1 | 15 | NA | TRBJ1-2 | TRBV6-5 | TGTGCCAGCAGTTACAGAGGGACAGGGGCATGTGGCTACACCTTC | CASSYRGTGACGYTF
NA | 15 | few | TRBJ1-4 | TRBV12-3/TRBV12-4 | TGTGCCAGCAGTCTGGATCAACAGGGAGGAGAAAAACTGTTTTTT | CASSLDQQGGEKLFF
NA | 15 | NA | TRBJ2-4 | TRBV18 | TGTGCCAGCTCACGGGCCAGGTTAAGAAAAAACATTCAGTACTTC | CASSRARLRKNIQYF
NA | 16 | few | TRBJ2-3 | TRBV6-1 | TGTGCCAGCAGTGAACGGAGAGGGGACAAATCCGATACGCAGTATTTT | CASSERRGDKSDTQYF
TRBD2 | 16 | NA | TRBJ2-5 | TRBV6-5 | TGTGCCAGCAGTTCGACACAGCGGGGGGGAAAAGAGACCCAGTACTTC | CASSSTQRGGKETQYF
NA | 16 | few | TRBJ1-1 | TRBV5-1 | TGCGCCAGCAGCCCGGGCCCCAGGGAAGAGGGCACTGAAGCTTTCTTT | CASSPGPREEGTEAFF
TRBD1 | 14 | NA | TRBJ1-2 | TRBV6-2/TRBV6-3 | TGTGCCAGCAGTGGCCCGGGACAGGGCCATGGCTACACCTTC | CASSGPGQGHGYTF
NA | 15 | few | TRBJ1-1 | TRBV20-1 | TGCAGTGCTAGAGAACCCCGACGTTTGAACACTGAAGCTTTCTTT | CSAREPRRLNTEAFF
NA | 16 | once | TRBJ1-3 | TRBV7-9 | TGTGCCAGCAGCTCCGGCGGACTGAGCTCTGGAAACACCATATATTTT | CASSSGGLSSGNTIYF
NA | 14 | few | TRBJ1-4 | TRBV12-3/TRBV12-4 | TGTGCCAGCAGTTTGGCAGCTGCAAATGAAAAACTGTTTTTT | CASSLAAANEKLFF
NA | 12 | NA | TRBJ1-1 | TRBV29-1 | TGCAGCGCCGCCGGGCCTAACACTGAAGCTTTCTTT | CSAAGPNTEAFF
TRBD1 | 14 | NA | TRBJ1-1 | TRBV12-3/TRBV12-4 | TGTGCCAGCAAGCGGGACAGGGATAACACTGAAGCTTTCTTT | CASKRDRDNTEAFF
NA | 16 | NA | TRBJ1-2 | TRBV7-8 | TGTGCCAGCAGCTTAGGCCTACTACACGGGGACTATGGCTACACCTTC | CASSLGLLHGDYGYTF
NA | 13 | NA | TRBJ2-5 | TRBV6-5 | TGTGCCAGCAGTTACGATTGGAACGCGGAGCAGTACTTC | CASSYDWNAEQYF
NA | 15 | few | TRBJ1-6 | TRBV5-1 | TGCGCCAGCAGCCTGGGAAGGGCGGAGAATTCACCCCTCCACTTT | CASSLGRAENSPLHF
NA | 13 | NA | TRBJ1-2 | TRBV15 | TGTGCCACCAGCAGAGAGACTAACTATGGCTACACCTTC | CATSRETNYGYTF
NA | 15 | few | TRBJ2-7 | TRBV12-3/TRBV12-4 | TGTGCCAGCAGTTCCAAACGGGACCCCTACAATGAGCAGTACTTC | CASSSKRDPYNEQYF
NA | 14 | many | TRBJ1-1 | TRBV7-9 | TGTGCCAGCAGCTTAGCTTCGAGTGGGGTTGAAGCTTTCTTT | CASSLASSGVEAFF
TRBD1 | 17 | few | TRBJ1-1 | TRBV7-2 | TGTGCCAGCAGCACGAACAGTTGGACAGGGACGAGCGCTGAAGCTTTCTTT | CASSTNSWTGTSAEAFF
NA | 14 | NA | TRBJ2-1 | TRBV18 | TGTGCCAGCTCACCAGTATCGTCCTCTGGTGAGCAGTTCTTC | CASSPVSSSGEQFF
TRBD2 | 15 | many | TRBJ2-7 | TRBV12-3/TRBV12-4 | TGTGCCAGCAGTTTTACGGGGGAGGGGTCCTACGAGCAGTACTTC | CASSFTGEGSYEQYF
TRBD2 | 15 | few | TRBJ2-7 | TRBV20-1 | TGCAGTGCTAGAGATGAGAGGAGCGGGGATAACGAGCAGTACTTC | CSARDERSGDNEQYF
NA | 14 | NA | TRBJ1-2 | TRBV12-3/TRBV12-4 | TGTGCCAGCAGCTCCCACGATGGGATCTATGGCTACACCTTC | CASSSHDGIYGYTF
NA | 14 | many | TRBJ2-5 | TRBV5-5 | TGTGCCAGCGTTGGAGTTTTGAATGGGGAGACCCAGTACTTC | CASVGVLNGETQYF
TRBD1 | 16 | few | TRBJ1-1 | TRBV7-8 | TGTGCCAGCAGCCTGAGACAGGGGGCGCGAAACACTGAAGCTTTCTTT | CASSLRQGARNTEAFF
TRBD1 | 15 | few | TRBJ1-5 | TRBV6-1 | TGTGCCAGCAGTGAGACAGGGGTTAGCAATCAGCCCCAGCATTTT | CASSETGVSNQPQHF
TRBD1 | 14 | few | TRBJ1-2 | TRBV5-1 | TGCGCCAGCAGCGTGGAGGGACAGGGGAGTGACTACACCTTC | CASSVEGQGSDYTF